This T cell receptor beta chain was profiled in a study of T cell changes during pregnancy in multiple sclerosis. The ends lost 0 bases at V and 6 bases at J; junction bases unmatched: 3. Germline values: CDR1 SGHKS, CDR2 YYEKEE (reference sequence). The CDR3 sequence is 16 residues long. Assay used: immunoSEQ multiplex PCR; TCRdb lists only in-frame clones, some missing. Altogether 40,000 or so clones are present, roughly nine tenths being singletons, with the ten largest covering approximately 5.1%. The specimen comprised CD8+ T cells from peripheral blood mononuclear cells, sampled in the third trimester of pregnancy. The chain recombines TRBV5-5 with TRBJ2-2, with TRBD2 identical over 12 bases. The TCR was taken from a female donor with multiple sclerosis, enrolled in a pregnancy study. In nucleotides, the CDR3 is TGTGCCAGCAGCTTGGAACTAGCGGGAGGTCCCGGGGAGCTGTTTTTT. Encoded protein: CASSLELAGGPGELFF. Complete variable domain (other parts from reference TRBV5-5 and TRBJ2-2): DAGVTQSPTHLIKTRGQQVTLRCSPISGHKSVSWYQQVLGQGPQFIFQYYEKEERGRGNFPDRFSARQFPNYSSELNVNALLLGDSALYLCASSLELAGGPGELFFGEGSRLTVL.